A single sample gave rise to the 5 T cell receptor beta chains below, sequenced in a study of blood T cell repertoires in COVID-19. The method was immunoSEQ multiplex PCR; TCRdb's version includes in-frame clones alone and lacks a portion of them. The repertoire holds around 15,000 clones, with over 70% as singletons. The specimen sequenced was peripheral blood. The origin of the receptors is a woman in her seventies with active COVID-19.

This clone rates as medium-sized. V is TRBV7-2 and J is TRBJ2-7, with 7 bases identical to TRBD1. The length of the CDR3 is 12 residues. J gave up 6 bases and V 3 bases, and 2 bases lay outside the gene matches. The germline V gene encodes CDR1 SGHTA and CDR2 FQGNSA. This CDR3 reads CASSLDRSEQYF. CDR3 DNA sequence: TGTGCCAGCAGCTTGGACAGGTCCGAGCAGTACTTC. The complete variable domain, with remaining parts taken from reference TRBV7-2 and TRBJ2-7, reads GAGVSQSPSNKVTEKGKDVELRCDPISGHTALYWYRQSLGQGLEFLIYFQGNSAPDKSGLPSDRFSAERTGGSVSTLTIQRTQQEDSAVYLCASSLDRSEQYFGPGTRLTVT.

In this sample, this clone is large. The rearrangement joins TRBV19 to TRBJ1-2, with 7 bases identical to TRBD1. J gave up 5 bases and V 9 bases, and 9 bases lay outside the gene matches. The CDR3 totals 13 residues. Germline CDR1 and CDR2: LNHDA and SQIVND (reference sequence). In DNA form, the CDR3 reads TGTGCCAGCGCAAGGGACAGAAAGTATGGCTACACCTTC. Its protein is CASARDRKYGYTF.

The chain couples TRBV6-6 to TRBJ1-1; D possibly corresponds to TRBD1 (5 bases). Germline V gives CDR1 MNHNY, CDR2 SVGAGI (reference sequence). With 6 bases removed from V and 6 bases from J, the gap between germline ends came to 20 bases. The CDR3 has 15 amino acids. CDR3 nucleotides: TGTGCCAGCAGCGGGAGGGGCGAGCGACGCGCTGAAGCTTTCTTT. The encoded protein is CASSGRGERRAEAFF.

The rearrangement links TRBV4-2 to TRBJ2-1; weak D call: TRBD2 (5 bases). Trimming cost V 4 bases and J 0 bases, with 13 bases left between them. The length of the CDR3 is 16 residues. Germline values: CDR1 LGHNA, CDR2 YNFKEQ. The CDR3 nucleotides are TGTGCCAGCAGCCTCAGACTAACGACCTCCTACAATGAGCAGTTCTTC. Its protein is CASSLRLTTSYNEQFF.

The chain combines TRBV5-5 with TRBJ1-1, with 8 positions matching TRBD1. V lost 6 bases, J lost 2 bases, and 6 bases stayed unmatched. Germline CDR1 and CDR2: SGHKS and YYEKEE (reference sequence). CDR3 length equals 14 residues. CDR3 sequence reads: CASINRGGNTEAFF. DNA for the CDR3: TGTGCCAGCATCAACAGGGGGGGAAACACTGAAGCTTTCTTT.